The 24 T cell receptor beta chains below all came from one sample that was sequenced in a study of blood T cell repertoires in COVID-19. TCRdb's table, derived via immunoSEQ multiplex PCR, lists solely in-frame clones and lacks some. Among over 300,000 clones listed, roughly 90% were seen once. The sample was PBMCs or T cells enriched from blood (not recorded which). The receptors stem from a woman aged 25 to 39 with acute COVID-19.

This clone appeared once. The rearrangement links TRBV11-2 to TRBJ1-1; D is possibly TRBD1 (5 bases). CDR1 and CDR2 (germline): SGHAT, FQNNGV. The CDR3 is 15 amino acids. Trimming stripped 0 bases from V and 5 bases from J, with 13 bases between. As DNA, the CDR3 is TGTGCCAGCAGCTTAGAGGGGGGGGTGAGAACTGAAGCTTTCTTT. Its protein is CASSLEGGVRTEAFF.

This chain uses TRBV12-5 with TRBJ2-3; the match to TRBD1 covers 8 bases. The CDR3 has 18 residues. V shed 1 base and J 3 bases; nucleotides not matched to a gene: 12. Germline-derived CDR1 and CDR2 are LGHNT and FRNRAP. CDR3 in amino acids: CASGLGKDGTGGTDTQYF. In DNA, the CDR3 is TGTGCTAGTGGTTTGGGGAAAGACGGGACAGGAGGGACAGATACGCAGTATTTT.

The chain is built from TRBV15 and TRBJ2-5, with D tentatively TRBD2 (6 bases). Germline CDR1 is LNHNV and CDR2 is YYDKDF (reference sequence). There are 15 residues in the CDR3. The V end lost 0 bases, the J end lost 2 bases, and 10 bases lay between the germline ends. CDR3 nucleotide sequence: TGTGCCACCAGCAGAGAGGGAGGCAGACAAGAGACCCAGTACTTC. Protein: CATSREGGRQETQYF. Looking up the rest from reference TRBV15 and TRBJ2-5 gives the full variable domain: DAMVIQNPRYQVTQFGKPVTLSCSQTLNHNVMYWYQQKSSQAPKLLFHYYDKDFNNEADTPDNFQSRRPNTSFCFLDIRSPGLGDTAMYLCATSREGGRQETQYFGPGTRLLVL.

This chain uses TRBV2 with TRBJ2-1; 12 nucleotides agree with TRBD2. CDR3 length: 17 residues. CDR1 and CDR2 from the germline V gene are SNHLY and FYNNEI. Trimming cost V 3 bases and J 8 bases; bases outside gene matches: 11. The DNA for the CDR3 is TGTGCCAGCAGTGAGGGTCTAGCGGGGGGGCTGGGGTATGAGCAGTTCTTC. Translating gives CASSEGLAGGLGYEQFF.

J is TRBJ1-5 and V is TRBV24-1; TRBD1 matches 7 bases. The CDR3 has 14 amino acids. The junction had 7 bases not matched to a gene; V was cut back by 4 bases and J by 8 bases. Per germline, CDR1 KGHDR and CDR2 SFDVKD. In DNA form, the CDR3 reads TGTGCCACCAGTGAATCAGGGGGAACGGAGCCCCAGCATTTT. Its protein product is CATSESGGTEPQHF.

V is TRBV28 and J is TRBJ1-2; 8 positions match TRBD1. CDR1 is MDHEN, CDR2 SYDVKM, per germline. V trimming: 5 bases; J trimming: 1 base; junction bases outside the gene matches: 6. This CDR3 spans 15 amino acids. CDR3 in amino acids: CASSPDRGFNYGYTF. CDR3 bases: TGTGCCAGCAGTCCAGACAGGGGCTTTAACTATGGCTACACCTTC.

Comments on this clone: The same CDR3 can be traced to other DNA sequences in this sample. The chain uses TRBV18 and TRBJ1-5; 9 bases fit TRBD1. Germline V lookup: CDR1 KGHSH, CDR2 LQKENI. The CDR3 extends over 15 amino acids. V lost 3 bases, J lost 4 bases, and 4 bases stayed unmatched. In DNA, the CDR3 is TGTGCCAGCTCACCGGACAGGGGTGGGAATCAGCCCCAGCATTTT. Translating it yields CASSPDRGGNQPQHF.

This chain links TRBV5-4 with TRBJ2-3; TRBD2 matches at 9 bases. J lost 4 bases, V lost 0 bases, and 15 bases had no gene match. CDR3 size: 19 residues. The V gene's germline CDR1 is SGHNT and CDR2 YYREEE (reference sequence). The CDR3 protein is CASSLGLPTAGGIADTQYF. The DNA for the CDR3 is TGTGCCAGCAGCTTGGGGCTACCCACAGCGGGGGGCATAGCAGATACGCAGTATTTT.

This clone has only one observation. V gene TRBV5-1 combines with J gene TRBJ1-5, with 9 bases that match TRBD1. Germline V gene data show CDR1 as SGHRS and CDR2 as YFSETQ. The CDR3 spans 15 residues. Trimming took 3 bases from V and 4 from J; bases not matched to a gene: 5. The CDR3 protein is CASSWGTGRNQPQHF. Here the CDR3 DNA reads TGCGCCAGCAGCTGGGGGACAGGGAGGAATCAGCCCCAGCATTTT.

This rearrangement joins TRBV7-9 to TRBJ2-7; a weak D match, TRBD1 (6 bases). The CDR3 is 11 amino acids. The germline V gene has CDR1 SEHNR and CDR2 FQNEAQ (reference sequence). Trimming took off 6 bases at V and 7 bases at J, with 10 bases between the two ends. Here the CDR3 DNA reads TGTGCCAGCAGTACAGGGTTTGAGCAGTACTTC. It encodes CASSTGFEQYF.

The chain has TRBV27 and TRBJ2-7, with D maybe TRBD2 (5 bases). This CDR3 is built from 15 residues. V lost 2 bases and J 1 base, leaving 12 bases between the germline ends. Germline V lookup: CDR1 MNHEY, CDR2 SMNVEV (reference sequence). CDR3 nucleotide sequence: TGTGCCAGCAGTTTAAGGACTTCAGATTCCTACGAGCAGTACTTC. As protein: CASSLRTSDSYEQYF.

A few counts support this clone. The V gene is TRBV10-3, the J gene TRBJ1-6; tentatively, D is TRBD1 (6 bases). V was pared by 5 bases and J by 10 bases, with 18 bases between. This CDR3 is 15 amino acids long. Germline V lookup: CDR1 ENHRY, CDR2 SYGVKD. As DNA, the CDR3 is TGTGCCATCAGTACTTTGGACAGTGCCTCCTCACCCCTCCACTTT. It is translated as CAISTLDSASSPLHF.

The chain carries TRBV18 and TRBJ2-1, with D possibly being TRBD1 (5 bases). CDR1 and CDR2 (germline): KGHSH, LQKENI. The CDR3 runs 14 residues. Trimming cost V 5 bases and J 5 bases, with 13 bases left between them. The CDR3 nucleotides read TGTGCCAGCTCATTAGACAGAGACAACAATGAGCAGTTCTTC. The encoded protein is CASSLDRDNNEQFF.

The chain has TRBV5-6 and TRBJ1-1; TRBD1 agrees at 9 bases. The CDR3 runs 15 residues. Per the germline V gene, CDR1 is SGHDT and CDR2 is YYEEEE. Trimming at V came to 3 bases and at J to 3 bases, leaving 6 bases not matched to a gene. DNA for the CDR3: TGTGCCAGCAGCTGGCGACAGGGGGGGTACACTGAAGCTTTCTTT. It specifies CASSWRQGGYTEAFF.

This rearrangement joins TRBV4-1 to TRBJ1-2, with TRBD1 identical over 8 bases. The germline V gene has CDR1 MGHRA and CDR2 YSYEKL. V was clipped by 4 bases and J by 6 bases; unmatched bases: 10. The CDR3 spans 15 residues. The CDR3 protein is CASSRQTGVGDGYTF. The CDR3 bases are TGCGCCAGCAGCCGCCAGACAGGGGTAGGCGATGGCTACACCTTC.

The CDR3 region is CASSLLPGPNTEAFF. The CDR3 DNA is TGTGCCAGCAGTCTACTGCCGGGTCCGAACACTGAAGCTTTCTTT. V and J are TRBV6-5 and TRBJ1-1; no reliable D call. The germline V gene has CDR1 MNHEY and CDR2 SVGAGI. The CDR3 runs 15 residues. V dropped 5 bases and J dropped 1 base, with 14 bases sitting between them.

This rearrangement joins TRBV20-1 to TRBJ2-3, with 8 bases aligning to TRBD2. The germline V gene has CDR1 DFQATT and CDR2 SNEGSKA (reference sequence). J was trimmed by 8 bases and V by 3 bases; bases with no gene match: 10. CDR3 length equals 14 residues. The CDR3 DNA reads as TGCAGTGCTAGTATGACGGGGGGGCCTCGTACGCAGTATTTT. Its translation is CSASMTGGPRTQYF.

This CDR3 reads CASSEMRGGLNEQFF. The CDR3 DNA is TGTGCCAGCAGTGAGATGCGGGGGGGCCTGAATGAGCAGTTCTTC. The rearrangement joins TRBV2 to TRBJ2-1; the match to TRBD2 covers 9 bases. The trim removed 3 bases at V and 7 bases at J, leaving 7 bases unmatched. The CDR3 covers 15 residues. Per the germline V gene, CDR1 is SNHLY and CDR2 is FYNNEI. The full variable domain, in which reference TRBV2 and TRBJ2-1 provide the parts outside the CDR3, is EPEVTQTPSHQVTQMGQEVILRCVPISNHLYFYWYRQILGQKVEFLVSFYNNEISEKSEIFDDQFSVERPDGSNFTLKIRSTKLEDSAMYFCASSEMRGGLNEQFFGPGTRLTVL.

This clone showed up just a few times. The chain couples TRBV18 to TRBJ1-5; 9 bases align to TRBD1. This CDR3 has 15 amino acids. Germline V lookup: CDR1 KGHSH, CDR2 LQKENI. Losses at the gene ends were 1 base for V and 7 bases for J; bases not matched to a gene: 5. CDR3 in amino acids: CASSPRDRVRQPQHF. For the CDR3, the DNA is TGTGCCAGCTCACCACGGGACAGGGTGAGGCAGCCCCAGCATTTT.

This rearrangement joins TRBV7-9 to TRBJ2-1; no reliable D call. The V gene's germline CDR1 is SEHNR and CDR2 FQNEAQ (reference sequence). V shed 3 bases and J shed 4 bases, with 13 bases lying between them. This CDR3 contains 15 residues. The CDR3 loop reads CASSFSQAGYNEQFF. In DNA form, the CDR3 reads TGTGCCAGCAGCTTTTCCCAGGCCGGATACAATGAGCAGTTCTTC.

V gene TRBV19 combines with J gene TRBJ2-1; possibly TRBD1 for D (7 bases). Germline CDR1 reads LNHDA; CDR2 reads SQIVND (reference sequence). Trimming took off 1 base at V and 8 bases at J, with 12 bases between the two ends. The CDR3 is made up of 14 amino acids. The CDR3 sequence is CASSIVGRGDEQFF. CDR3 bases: TGTGCCAGTAGTATAGTAGGCAGGGGGGATGAGCAGTTCTTC.

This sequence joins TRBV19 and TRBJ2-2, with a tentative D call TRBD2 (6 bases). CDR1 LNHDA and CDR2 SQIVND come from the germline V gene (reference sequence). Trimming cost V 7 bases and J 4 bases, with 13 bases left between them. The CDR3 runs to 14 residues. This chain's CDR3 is CASNVGGRTGELFF. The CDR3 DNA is TGTGCCAGTAACGTCGGGGGACGCACCGGGGAGCTGTTTTTT.

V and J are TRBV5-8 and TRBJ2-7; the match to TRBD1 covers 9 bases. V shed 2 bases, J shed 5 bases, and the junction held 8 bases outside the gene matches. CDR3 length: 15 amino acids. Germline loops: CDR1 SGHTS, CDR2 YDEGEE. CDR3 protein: CASSLDAGTGNEQYF. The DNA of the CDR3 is TGTGCCAGCAGCTTAGATGCTGGGACAGGGAACGAGCAGTACTTC.

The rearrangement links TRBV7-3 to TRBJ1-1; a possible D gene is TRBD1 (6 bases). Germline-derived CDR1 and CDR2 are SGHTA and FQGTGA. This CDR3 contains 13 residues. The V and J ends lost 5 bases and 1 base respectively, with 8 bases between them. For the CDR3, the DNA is TGTGCCAGCAGCCAGGGGCCGAACACTGAAGCTTTCTTT. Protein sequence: CASSQGPNTEAFF. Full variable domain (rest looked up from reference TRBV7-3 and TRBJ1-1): GAGVSQTPSNKVTEKGKYVELRCDPISGHTALYWYRQSLGQGPEFLIYFQGTGAADDSGLPNDRFFAVRPEGSVSTLKIQRTERGDSAVYLCASSQGPNTEAFFGQGTRLTVV.